One and the same sample provided the 4 T cell receptor beta chains below, sequenced in a study of T cell responses to AZD1222 COVID-19 vaccine. Assay: immunoSEQ multiplex PCR; the TCRdb copy retains only in-frame clones and omits some. The sample yields approximately 300,000 clones, around 93% seen once. Here the sequenced sample was peripheral blood, taken 28 days after the second AZD1222 dose. The source of these receptors is an adult who received the AZD1222 COVID-19 vaccine.

J is TRBJ2-1 and V is TRBV7-2; TRBD2 matches 12 bases. Germline V gene data show CDR1 as SGHTA and CDR2 as FQGNSA. The CDR3 is 16 residues long. V was clipped by 4 bases and J by 6 bases; unmatched bases: 7. This CDR3 is CASSSRTSGIGNEQFF. DNA for the CDR3: TGTGCCAGCAGCTCCCGGACTAGCGGGATAGGCAATGAGCAGTTCTTC.

The chain has TRBV7-8 and TRBJ1-2, with a possible D match to TRBD1 (5 bases). The CDR3 consists of 14 residues. Trimming left V 5 bases short and J 2 bases short, with 12 bases between. Germline loops: CDR1 SGHVS, CDR2 FQNEAQ. The CDR3 protein is CASSRLQENYGYTF. In nucleotides, the CDR3 is TGTGCCAGCAGCCGTCTACAGGAGAACTATGGCTACACCTTC.

The rearrangement uses TRBV20-1 and TRBJ2-7; D possibly corresponds to TRBD1 (5 bases). Germline V gene sequence: CDR1 DFQATT, CDR2 SNEGSKA (reference sequence). This CDR3 is 11 amino acids long. V dropped 7 bases and J dropped 2 bases, with 9 bases sitting between them. This CDR3 reads CSGRDTYEQYF. CDR3 DNA: TGCAGTGGCAGGGATACCTACGAGCAGTACTTC.

The chain recombines TRBV15 with TRBJ2-7, with a tentative D call TRBD1 (6 bases). Germline-derived CDR1 and CDR2 are LNHNV and YYDKDF (reference sequence). The CDR3 consists of 17 residues. The V gene lost 8 bases and the J gene lost 2 bases, with 25 bases spanning the gap. This CDR3 reads CATAPGPGTKYAYEQYF. As DNA, the CDR3 is TGTGCCACCGCCCCGGGCCCGGGGACAAAGTACGCCTACGAGCAGTACTTC.